These 2 T cell receptor beta chains share one sample of origin, sequenced in a study of neurological immune-mediated disorders. In TCRdb, the 5' RACE reads were re-called with MiXCR into one record per CDR3 protein. The repertoire holds about 76,000 distinct CDR3 sequences, 17% seen once, with over 15% in the top ten. The source material was PBMCs. The receptors derive from a woman aged 40 to 55 in good health.

This clonotype has ten or more counts. The chain links TRBV18 to TRBJ2-1; D ambiguous. V was cut by 0 bases and J by 0 bases, with 9 bases left in between. Germline CDR1 KGHSH, CDR2 LQKENI. CDR3 size: 16 residues. CDR3 sequence: CASSPPVGYSYNEQFF. CDR3 DNA: TGTGCCAGCTCACCACCGGTGGGCTACTCCTACAATGAGCAGTTCTTC. Looking up the rest from reference TRBV18 and TRBJ2-1 gives the full variable domain: NAGVMQNPRHLVRRRGQEARLRCSPMKGHSHVYWYRQLPEEGLKFMVYLQKENIIDESGMPKERFSAEFPKEGPSILRIQQVVRGDSAAYFCASSPPVGYSYNEQFFGPGTRLTVL.

This clonotype was seen ten or more times. The gene calls are TRBV25-1 and TRBJ2-1; maybe TRBD1 (6 bases). Trimming took off 6 bases at V and 4 bases at J, with 10 bases between the two ends. CDR1 is MGHDK and CDR2 is SYGVNS in the germline V gene. The CDR3 consists of 13 residues. CDR3 residues: CASSLQGYNEQFF. CDR3 nucleotide sequence: TGTGCCAGCAGCCTACAGGGTTACAATGAGCAGTTCTTC.